This entry is about one T cell receptor beta chain. The CDR3 contains 17 residues. V dropped 2 bases and J dropped 0; count of bases not matched to a gene: 6. Looked up from germline, CDR1 is SEHNR and CDR2 is FQNEAQ (reference sequence). In the authors' workflow: Cell counts per sample came from amplifying reference gene primers. Assay used: immunoSEQ multiplex PCR; TCRdb lists only in-frame clones, some missing. V, J and clone size are those of that table, while D and trimming were read from the DNA. The sample lists approximately 210,000 clones, around four fifths seen once, with around 2.3% in the top ten. The sample belongs to a study of blood T cell repertoires in COVID-19. The wider study: Both acute and convalescent COVID-19 samples were obtained from the United States, Italy and Spain. T cells, B-cell-depleted T cells, or PBMCs provided the cDNA or gDNA that served as material.

The V call is TRBV7-9, the J call TRBJ2-1; 8 bases are shared with TRBD2. This receptor was taken from a woman in her thirties or forties with active or convalescent COVID-19. The sequenced sample consisted of peripheral blood. The CDR3 is CASSLFPGTSSYNEQFF. Written as DNA, the CDR3 is TGTGCCAGCAGCTTATTCCCCGGGACTAGCTCCTACAATGAGCAGTTCTTC.